The TCR beta chain under discussion was sequenced for a study of blood T cell repertoires in COVID-19. Study at large: PBMCs, B-cell-depleted T cells, or T cells were the source of the cDNA or gDNA that made up the material.

Germline-derived CDR1 and CDR2 are SEHNR and FQNEAQ (reference sequence). The CDR3 has 17 amino acids. Between the trimmed V and J ends, which lost 3 bases and 2 bases, there was a span of 16 bases. A Seattle source enrolled patients during active infection and followed them longitudinally. In the authors' workflow: Amplified reference gene primers provided the basis for estimating nucleated cell counts. Assay: immunoSEQ multiplex PCR; the TCRdb copy retains only in-frame clones and omits some. The V and J calls and the clone size are those of that table, but D and trimming were determined from the DNA. The sample carries about 280,000 clones, more than 70% recorded once.

The clonotype comes from a woman aged 30 to 39 with COVID-19, enrolled during active disease. The rearrangement links TRBV7-9 to TRBJ2-2; a weak D match, TRBD1 (6 bases). The sequencing sample was made of peripheral blood. The CDR3 DNA sequence: TGTGCCAGCAGCTTCAGGGGCCGTCGAGAAAACACCGGGGAGCTGTTTTTT. This gives the protein CASSFRGRRENTGELFF.